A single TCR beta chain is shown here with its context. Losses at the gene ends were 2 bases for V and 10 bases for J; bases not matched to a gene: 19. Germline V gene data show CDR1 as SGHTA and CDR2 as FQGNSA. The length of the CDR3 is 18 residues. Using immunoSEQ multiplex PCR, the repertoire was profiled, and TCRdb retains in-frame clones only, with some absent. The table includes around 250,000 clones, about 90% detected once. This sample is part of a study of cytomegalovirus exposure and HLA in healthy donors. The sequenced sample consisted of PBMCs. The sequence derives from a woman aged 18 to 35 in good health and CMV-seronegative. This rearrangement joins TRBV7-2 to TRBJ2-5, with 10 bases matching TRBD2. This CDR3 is CASSLKPRLSGGVMGQYF. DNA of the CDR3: TGTGCCAGCAGCTTAAAGCCACGACTCAGCGGGGGGGTCATGGGCCAGTACTTC. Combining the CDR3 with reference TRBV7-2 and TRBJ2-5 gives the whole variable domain GAGVSQSPSNKVTEKGKDVELRCDPISGHTALYWYRQSLGQGLEFLIYFQGNSAPDKSGLPSDRFSAERTGGSVSTLTIQRTQQEDSAVYLCASSLKPRLSGGVMGQYFGPGTRLLVL.